This entry lists 14 T cell receptor beta chains sequenced from one sample in a study of T cells in Graves' hyperthyroidism and ophthalmopathy. Amplification targeted TCR beta CDR3 regions from RNA transcripts. During a first-round RT-PCR of the TCR CDR3, the HTBI primer set was used. MiXCR, applied by TCRdb to the multiplex PCR reads, yields one record per CDR3 protein. Of around 570,000 distinct CDR3 sequences in the sample, about 20% are singletons; the top ten hold roughly 50%. Sequencing was performed on blood. These receptors originate from a man between 40 and 49 years old with Graves' ophthalmopathy.

The chain recombines TRBV19 with TRBJ2-2, with a weak D call TRBD1 (5 bases). The length of the CDR3 is 15 residues. CDR1 LNHDA and CDR2 SQIVND come from the germline V gene (reference sequence). Trimming stripped 1 base from V and 0 bases from J, with 6 bases between. CDR3 sequence: CASSIGTPNTGELFF. CDR3 nucleotides: TGTGCCAGTAGTATAGGGACACCGAACACCGGGGAGCTGTTTTTT.

This clonotype has just a few counts. CDR3 bases: TGCAGCGGATCTGTGGGAGGGCAAAGTGGCTACACCTTC. Encoded protein: CSGSVGGQSGYTF. The rearrangement links TRBV29-1 to TRBJ1-2; no clear D. Trimming left V 7 bases short and J 7 bases short, with 19 bases between. The germline V gene has CDR1 SQVTM and CDR2 ANQGSEA. This CDR3 has 13 residues.

The J gene is TRBJ1-5, the V gene TRBV2, with 7 bases aligning to TRBD1. V was pared by 1 base and J by 9 bases, with 9 bases of the junction left unmatched. The CDR3 covers 15 residues. CDR1 SNHLY and CDR2 FYNNEI come from the germline V gene. The CDR3 nucleotides are TGTGCCAGCAGTGAAGGCTACCGACAGGGAAGGCCCCAGCATTTT. It is translated as CASSEGYRQGRPQHF.

The V gene is TRBV28, the J gene TRBJ2-7, with TRBD1 matching 7 bases. Germline trimming cut 4 bases from V and 3 bases from J; bases unmatched to any gene: 9. Germline CDR1 is MDHEN and CDR2 is SYDVKM. The CDR3 consists of 15 residues. The chain's CDR3 is CASSSYGQVLYEQYF. The CDR3 nucleotides are TGTGCCAGCAGTTCCTACGGACAGGTACTCTACGAGCAGTACTTC.

This clonotype was seen at least ten times. The chain recombines TRBV4-1 with TRBJ2-5; D uncertain. V was clipped by 1 base and J by 4 bases, with 7 bases between them. The germline V gene encodes CDR1 MGHRA and CDR2 YSYEKL. This CDR3 has 13 residues. The chain's CDR3 is CASSQVLGETQYF. CDR3 nucleotide sequence: TGCGCCAGCAGCCAAGTACTTGGAGAGACCCAGTACTTC.

The CDR3 loop reads CASSDLVRASTDTQYF. CDR3 DNA: TGTGCCAGCAGTGATTTGGTGCGAGCTAGCACAGATACGCAGTATTTT. J is TRBJ2-3 and V is TRBV12-3 or TRBV12-4; D ambiguous. V was trimmed by 5 bases and J by 0 bases, leaving 15 bases between them. The CDR3 spans 16 residues.

This clonotype occurred many times. An end of the junction does not agree with germline; a read error may underlie this. V and J are TRBV19 and TRBJ2-5, with D possibly being TRBD1 (6 bases). Germline V lookup: CDR1 LNHDA, CDR2 SQIVND (reference sequence). This CDR3 spans 12 amino acids. For the CDR3, the DNA is TGTGCCAGCAGTATTAGGGGGGAGACCCAGTACTTC. Translating gives CASSIRGETQYF.

This clonotype was detected a few times. This chain uses TRBV20-1 with TRBJ2-7; 7 positions match TRBD2. This CDR3 has 16 amino acids. Germline V gene sequence: CDR1 DFQATT, CDR2 SNEGSKA (reference sequence). The trim removed 6 bases at V and 0 bases at J, leaving 14 bases unmatched. CDR3 residues: CSALEGGRAHSYEQYF. CDR3 DNA sequence: TGCAGTGCCCTAGAAGGAGGGAGGGCCCACTCCTACGAGCAGTACTTC.

This clonotype was recorded once. The chain joins TRBV20-1 to TRBJ2-1; D gene ambiguous. Germline V CDR1 and CDR2: DFQATT, SNEGSKA (reference sequence). V lost 0 bases to trimming and J lost 0 bases, with 9 bases between them. The CDR3 is 15 amino acids. CDR3 protein: CSARDPGLSYNEQFF. DNA of the CDR3: TGCAGTGCTAGAGATCCGGGCCTCTCCTACAATGAGCAGTTCTTC.

The rearrangement uses TRBV18 and TRBJ2-3; 11 bases match TRBD2. The germline V gene encodes CDR1 KGHSH and CDR2 LQKENI. The CDR3 is 19 amino acids. Losses at the gene ends were 3 bases for V and 4 bases for J; bases not matched to a gene: 15. As DNA, the CDR3 is TGTGCCAGCTCACCGACCTCCTTAGCGGGAGGGATGGGACCAGATACGCAGTATTTT. This sequence encodes CASSPTSLAGGMGPDTQYF.

Many counts were recorded for this clonotype. The chain joins TRBV18 to TRBJ1-1, with D uncertain. Germline CDR1 reads KGHSH; CDR2 reads LQKENI. Trimming pared 1 base from V and 1 base from J, leaving 13 bases between. The CDR3 runs to 16 residues. In DNA, the CDR3 is TGTGCCAGCTCACCACATCATTTACACGGGAACACTGAAGCTTTCTTT. Protein: CASSPHHLHGNTEAFF.

The chain links TRBV7-6 to TRBJ1-4; D is unclear. V lost 5 bases and J lost 0, with 10 bases in between. CDR1 and CDR2 (germline): SGHVS, FNYEAQ. The CDR3 is made up of 15 amino acids. CDR3 bases: TGTGCCAGCAGCGGAGCAGGAGCAACTAATGAAAAACTGTTTTTT. It specifies CASSGAGATNEKLFF.

Ten or more counts support this clonotype. This chain uses TRBV11-3 with TRBJ2-3; 10 positions agree with TRBD1. This CDR3 is built from 17 residues. Trimming cost V 7 bases and J 5 bases; bases outside gene matches: 15. Per the germline V gene, CDR1 is SGHNT and CDR2 is YENEEA. The CDR3 nucleotides are TGTGCCAGCACCCCAGGGACGGGTGGACAGGGGGAAGATACGCAGTATTTT. This translates into CASTPGTGGQGEDTQYF.

There are a few counts of this clonotype. The J gene is TRBJ2-1, the V gene TRBV27; the match to TRBD2 covers 11 bases. The CDR3 covers 15 residues. Germline V gene data show CDR1 as MNHEY and CDR2 as SMNVEV (reference sequence). V dropped 4 bases and J dropped 6; count of bases not matched to a gene: 5. The CDR3 here is CASSYPGLAANEQFF. CDR3 nucleotide sequence: TGTGCCAGCAGTTATCCGGGACTAGCGGCCAATGAGCAGTTCTTC.